This T cell receptor (beta chain) was captured by sequencing in a study of blood T cell repertoires in COVID-19. This CDR3 has 14 residues. Germline V gene sequence: CDR1 SGHTA, CDR2 FQGNSA. The trim removed 6 bases at V and 5 bases at J, leaving 6 bases unmatched. TCRdb's copy holds only in-frame clones and misses some; the assay was immunoSEQ multiplex PCR. The table has 70,000 or so clones, 75% to 85% seen once; the top ten hold around 5.6%. This chain uses TRBV7-2 with TRBJ1-5; 8 positions agree with TRBD1. The TCR sequence derives from a woman aged 60-75 years with acute or convalescent COVID-19. The sequencing input was peripheral blood. Here the CDR3 reads CASRPTGVHQPQHF. The CDR3 DNA follows: TGTGCCAGCAGACCGACAGGGGTCCATCAGCCCCAGCATTTT.